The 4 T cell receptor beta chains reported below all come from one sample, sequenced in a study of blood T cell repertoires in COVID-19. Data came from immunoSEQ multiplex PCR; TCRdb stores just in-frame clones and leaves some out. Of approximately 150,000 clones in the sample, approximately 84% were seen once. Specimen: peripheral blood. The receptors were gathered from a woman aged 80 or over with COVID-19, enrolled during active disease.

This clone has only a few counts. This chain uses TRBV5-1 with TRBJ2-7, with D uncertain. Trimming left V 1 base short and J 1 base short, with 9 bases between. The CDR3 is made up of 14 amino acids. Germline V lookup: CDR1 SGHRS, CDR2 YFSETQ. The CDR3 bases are TGCGCCAGCAGCTTGCTTAGTTTGTCCTACGAGCAGTACTTC. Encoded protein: CASSLLSLSYEQYF.

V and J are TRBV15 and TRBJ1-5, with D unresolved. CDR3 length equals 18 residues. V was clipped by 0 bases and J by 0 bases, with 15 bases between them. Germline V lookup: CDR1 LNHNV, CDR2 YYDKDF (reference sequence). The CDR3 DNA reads TGTGCCACCAGCAGAGATCAATGGAGGCCCGATAGCAATCAGCCCCAGCATTTT. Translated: CATSRDQWRPDSNQPQHF.

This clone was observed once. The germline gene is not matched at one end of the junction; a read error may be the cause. In DNA form, the CDR3 reads TGCAGTGCTACCTTGGGCGGGGGCGAAGTCTTC. Protein sequence: CSATLGGGEVF. The gene calls are TRBV20-1 and TRBJ2-1; D might be TRBD2 (7 bases). Germline V gives CDR1 DFQATT, CDR2 SNEGSKA (reference sequence). CDR3 length: 11 amino acids.

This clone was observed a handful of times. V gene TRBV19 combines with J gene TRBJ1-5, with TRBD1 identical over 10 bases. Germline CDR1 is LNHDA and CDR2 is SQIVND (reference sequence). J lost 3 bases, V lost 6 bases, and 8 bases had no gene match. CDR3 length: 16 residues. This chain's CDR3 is CASRRGTGDHNQPQHF. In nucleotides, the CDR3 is TGTGCCAGTAGGAGGGGGACAGGGGACCACAATCAGCCCCAGCATTTT.